These 14 T cell receptor beta chains came from one sample sequenced in a study of CD8+CD57+ T cells in acquired aplastic anemia. An expansion of CD8+CD57+ cells by flow cytometry had been shown in patients chosen for sequencing. Genomic DNA templated the TCR beta VDJ and CDR3 profiling. TCRdb reanalysed the reads using MiXCR and keeps one entry per CDR3 protein. The table has about 470,000 distinct CDR3 sequences, more than 25% seen once; the top ten hold around 0.82%. The sample was sorted CD4+, CD8+, or CD8+CD57+ T cells (not recorded which) from PBMCs. Receptors were obtained from a human donor with aplastic anemia.

This clonotype was seen a few times. This chain links TRBV5-1 with TRBJ2-7, with TRBD2 as a possible D gene (6 bases). V lost 4 bases and J 0 bases, leaving 17 bases between the germline ends. The germline gives CDR1 SGHRS, CDR2 YFSETQ. The CDR3 is made up of 16 amino acids. This CDR3 is CASSGQERGGSYEQYF. CDR3 DNA: TGCGCCAGCAGCGGGCAGGAGAGGGGAGGCTCCTACGAGCAGTACTTC.

This clonotype was picked up a small number of times. The V gene is TRBV27, the J gene TRBJ2-3; D ambiguous. Per germline, CDR1 MNHEY and CDR2 SMNVEV (reference sequence). This CDR3 is built from 16 residues. V lost 5 bases and J 0 bases, leaving 15 bases between the germline ends. CDR3 sequence reads: CASSQTWGTSTDTQYF. CDR3 in DNA: TGTGCCAGCAGTCAGACGTGGGGTACTAGCACAGATACGCAGTATTTT.

At least ten counts were recorded for this clonotype. V and J are TRBV7-6 and TRBJ2-7; D is perhaps TRBD2 (5 bases). Deletions cut 3 bases from V and 4 bases from J, with 16 bases between. CDR3 length: 15 residues. Germline CDR1 is SGHVS and CDR2 is FNYEAQ. CDR3 sequence: CASSLAASPTYEQYF. In DNA, the CDR3 is TGTGCCAGCAGCTTGGCGGCTAGCCCGACATACGAGCAGTACTTC.

This clonotype was detected ten times or more. The chain couples TRBV6-5 to TRBJ2-7; 10 bases line up with TRBD1. V shed 3 bases and J 1 base; nucleotides not matched to a gene: 6. There are 16 residues in the CDR3. Germline values: CDR1 MNHEY, CDR2 SVGAGI. The CDR3 DNA is TGTGCCAGCAGTTATAGTTGGGACAGGGGATCCTACGAGCAGTACTTC. Residues: CASSYSWDRGSYEQYF.

The V gene is TRBV2, the J gene TRBJ1-2, with a possible D match to TRBD1 (5 bases). Germline lookup yields CDR1 SNHLY and CDR2 FYNNEI. V shed 3 bases and J shed 2 bases, with 10 bases lying between them. CDR3 length: 14 amino acids. Here the CDR3 reads CASSDAGPNYGYTF. For the CDR3, the DNA is TGTGCCAGCAGTGATGCGGGACCCAACTATGGCTACACCTTC.

The genes are TRBV12-3 or TRBV12-4 and TRBJ1-1; unclear D gene. V was trimmed by 5 bases and J by 6 bases, leaving 19 bases between them. The CDR3 runs 15 residues. Here the CDR3 DNA reads TGTGCCAGCAGTCTATCCATGTCGGGGAGGCCTGAAGCTTTCTTT. Residues: CASSLSMSGRPEAFF.

This clonotype was seen ten or more times. This chain joins TRBV24-1 and TRBJ1-5, with TRBD1 identical over 9 bases. In germline, CDR1 is KGHDR, CDR2 SFDVKD. CDR3 length equals 17 residues. Trimming cost V 3 bases and J 3 bases; bases outside gene matches: 8. The CDR3 coding sequence is TGTGCCACCAGTGATGCGAGGACAGGGGAGATCAATCAGCCCCAGCATTTT. Translation gives CATSDARTGEINQPQHF.

The chain uses TRBV3-1 and TRBJ1-6; 7 positions match TRBD1. With 5 bases clipped from V and 7 bases from J, the junction kept 5 bases outside the gene matches. This CDR3 has 14 amino acids. Germline V gene sequence: CDR1 LGHDT, CDR2 YNNKEL (reference sequence). Here the CDR3 reads CASSRTGDNSPLHF. CDR3 nucleotides: TGTGCCAGCAGCAGGACAGGCGACAATTCACCCCTCCACTTT.

About this clonotype itself: A junction boundary mismatches the germline segment, possibly from a read error. The CDR3 reads CSSSQGTSGGGDEQFF. The CDR3 DNA follows: TGTTCCAGCAGCCAAGGGACTAGCGGGGGGGGCGATGAGCAGTTCTTC. The rearrangement joins TRBV11-2 to TRBJ2-1; 16 bases align to TRBD2. This CDR3 is 16 amino acids long. Germline values: CDR1 SGHAT, CDR2 FQNNGV. Variable domain in full (rest from reference TRBV11-2 and TRBJ2-1): EAGVAQSPRYKIIEKRQSVAFWCNPISGHATLYWYQQILGQGPKLLIQFQNNGVVDDSQLPKDRFSAERLKGVDSTLKIQPAKLEDSAVYLCSSSQGTSGGGDEQFFGPGTRLTVL.

There are many counts of this clonotype. The V and J genes are TRBV9 and TRBJ2-5; 14 bases match TRBD2. This CDR3 has 16 residues. V lost 2 bases to trimming and J lost 5 bases; unmatched junction nucleotides: 5. Germline CDR1 is SGDLS and CDR2 is YYNGEE. CDR3 sequence reads: CASSVTSGGAMETQYF. The CDR3 region has the DNA TGTGCCAGCAGCGTGACTAGCGGGGGGGCCATGGAGACCCAGTACTTC.

This clonotype came up many times. The V gene is TRBV10-3, the J gene TRBJ1-1; the D gene is possibly TRBD1 (5 bases). The CDR3 totals 14 residues. Germline V CDR1 and CDR2: ENHRY, SYGVKD. The V end was cut by 5 bases, the J end by 1 base, with 11 bases between. CDR3 amino acids: CAISRQGANTEAFF. The CDR3, as DNA: TGTGCCATCAGTAGGCAGGGAGCGAACACTGAAGCTTTCTTT.

This clonotype was picked up many times. This sequence joins TRBV10-3 and TRBJ2-2; 8 bases align to TRBD1. The germline V gene encodes CDR1 ENHRY and CDR2 SYGVKD. The junction had 6 bases not matched to a gene; V was cut back by 3 bases and J by 0 bases. The CDR3 contains 17 residues. This CDR3 reads CAISDPTDRANTGELFF. In DNA form, the CDR3 reads TGTGCCATCAGTGATCCAACGGACAGGGCGAACACCGGGGAGCTGTTTTTT.

The chain couples TRBV20-1 to TRBJ2-7, with 7 bases aligning to TRBD2. Germline assignment: CDR1 DFQATT and CDR2 SNEGSKA (reference sequence). V gave up 8 bases and J gave up 3 bases; unmatched junction bases: 7. The CDR3 is made up of 12 amino acids. DNA for the CDR3: TGCAGTACCCTAGCGGAACTCTACGAGCAGTACTTC. This translates into CSTLAELYEQYF.

The chain joins TRBV4-1 to TRBJ1-6; 8 positions agree with TRBD1. Germline V gene lookup returns CDR1 MGHRA and CDR2 YSYEKL. V lost 0 bases and J lost 1; bases outside the gene matches: 8. The CDR3 consists of 19 residues. CDR3 loop: CASSQEGQAGGSYNSPLHF. For the CDR3, the DNA is TGCGCCAGCAGCCAAGAGGGACAGGCTGGTGGTTCCTATAATTCACCCCTCCACTTT.